The present TCR beta chain was sequenced within a study of cytomegalovirus exposure and HLA in healthy donors (dated by TCRdb to between 2016 and 2019). Regarding the complete study: The 500 to 800 repertoires of the first cohort and the 95 to 150 validation repertoires were produced on the same platform, according to a later analysis. The study combined high-throughput TCR immunosequencing, statistical association of individual TCRs with disease status, and machine learning to predict cytomegalovirus infection status. Besides the first cohort of roughly 700 subjects, a separate validation cohort made up of around 120 different subjects was used. The study aimed to test whether signatures of past pathogen exposure could be identified by cataloging public T cell receptors. The research as a whole found: Cytomegalovirus status was reported to be diagnosed by the classifier with high specificity and sensitivity in both the original and validation cohorts. The authors suggested that the approach could potentially be extended to other disease states and immunological phenotypes. Of the cluster scores, approximately 94% were above 0 in a later analysis, which found that TCRs clustered in the first cohort also tended to co-occur in the approximately 110 validation repertoires. All 120 or so repertoires were used to score co-occurrence in the validation cohort in a later analysis, because that analysis had no HLA typing for the cohort. Most TCR sequences were seen in very few donors, while some public TCRs were found in many individuals. A few of the identified cytomegalovirus-associated TCR beta chains were confirmed in vitro to be specific for cytomegalovirus antigens. A total of 150 to 200 TCR beta chains were listed by the study as associated with cytomegalovirus.

CDR1 and CDR2 (SGHRS, YFSETQ) derive from the germline V gene. The CDR3 runs 14 amino acids, cysteine and phenylalanine included. Just the 42-base CDR3 DNA is kept, in frame starting at base 1. Clipping removes 0 bases from V and 4 bases from J, with 3 as the unmatched junction base count. Library creation used the immunoSEQ multiplex PCR assay. In the original analysis: A statistical classification framework was built for diagnosing cytomegalovirus status from the catalog of TCR beta chain sequences. TCRdb carries this immuneACCESS record with in-frame sequences only. Its versions omit some clonotypes, under half of them owing to an unresolved V gene in the studies checked, with the rest unexplained. The V and J calls and clone size were taken over from that table, and D and trimming were inferred from the DNA. This sample has hundreds of thousands of clones in its table, and less than 95% of those were observed once. The ten most abundant clones make up roughly 3% of the sample.

In regard to this clone: Its recognized antigen is unknown. No base quality information exists; no much larger clone differs at one position.

Donors formed part of the validation cohort, which comprised 120 subjects and was distinct from the first cohort of roughly 600 subjects. The receptor was isolated from a woman aged 25-40 years in good health and CMV-seronegative. Sequenced sample: PBMCs. The chain couples TRBV5-1 to TRBJ1-2; 7 central nucleotides agree with TRBD1. CDR3 sequence: CASSLEGAGYGYTF. The sequence in DNA is TGCGCCAGCAGCTTGGAGGGGGCAGGCTATGGCTACACCTTC.